This T cell receptor (beta chain) comes out of a study of Ad26.COV2.S vaccination and SARS-CoV-2 variants (dated by TCRdb to the early 2020s). Context from the whole study: Donors in the vaccine arm were drawn from COV1001, a phase I-IIa trial of Ad26.COV2.S in healthy adults that was multicentre, randomized, double-blind and placebo-controlled. Ad26.COV2.S was given intramuscularly at 5x10^10 or 1x10^11 viral particles, as a single shot or as two shots 56 days apart. The specificity and breadth of SARS-CoV-2-reactive T cell receptors after Ad26.COV2.S vaccination were assessed by TCRbeta repertoire sequencing. The TCR-sequenced set comprised approximately 32 samples: some 20 Ad26.COV2.S vaccine recipients, 5 placebo recipients and 8 SARS-CoV-2 convalescent individuals. Trial participants were randomized into five groups of five: low-dose or high-dose Ad26.COV2.S given once or twice, or placebo on both occasions. Blinding of investigators to trial group allocation was maintained during experiments and outcome assessment. Overall results and qualifications from the work: The authors noted that total T cell responses may have been underestimated by the TCR breadth and depth analyses. Comparing responses between vaccine doses or regimens was not something the study was powered to do. Compared with placebo recipients, Ad26.COV2.S recipients showed higher spike-specific TCR breadth (P = 0.0014). Comparable non-spike TCR breadth was observed between vaccine and placebo recipients, consistent with only spike being contained in the vaccine. Substantial breadth of spike-specific CD8+ and CD4+ T cell responses was reported after vaccination.

Note on this clone: Its antigen target is currently unknown. No base quality values were provided; no much bigger clone lies one nucleotide off.

The immunoSEQ Assay was the method used to sequence TCRbeta CDR3 regions. After extraction, genomic DNA underwent amplification by bias-controlled multiplex PCR, followed by high-throughput sequencing. The study's own analysis went as follows. Collapsing and filtering of sequences were performed to quantify the absolute abundance of each unique TCRbeta CDR3 region. T cell fraction was estimated by normalization of TCRbeta template counts to usable DNA, with usable DNA being measured through amplification of reference genes present in all nucleated cells. Repertoire TCRs were annotated as SARS-CoV-2-specific by exact matching of V gene, CDR3 amino acid sequence and J gene to a known reactive TCR set. MIRA supplied the reference SARS-CoV-2 TCR set, which was filtered for enrichment in COVID-19-positive ImmuneCODE repertoires so that public or cross-reactive TCRs were removed. Using the MIRA antigens, annotated TCRs were further analysed by specific ORF or by position within an ORF. Depth was the summed frequency of annotated unique rearrangements, while breadth was defined as annotated unique rearrangements over total unique productive rearrangements. Two-sided Wilcoxon rank-sum tests were used to compare TCR breadth between groups. Here the immuneACCESS table is served through TCRdb, limited to in-frame sequences with V and J called. Missing clones are a known gap in these copies; in checked studies unresolved V genes cover under half, and the rest lacks a known reason. For V, J and clone size, that table is used; D and trimming come from the DNA. Present in this sample are about 440,000 clones, about 92% of which were seen just once. Around 4.2% of the sample goes to the ten largest clones.

The treatment or condition label for this specimen denotes: some 19 received Ad26.COV2.S at low or high dose, single or two shots; 5 received placebo; per-sample allocation not given. For vaccine and placebo recipients, repertoires were sequenced using samples collected on day 63 after the first injection. Between 29 July and 7 August 2020, Cohort 1b enrolled around 25 adults aged 18-55 years at one site in Boston, USA. Ad26.COV2.S was a replication-incompetent adenovirus type 26 vector expressing a prefusion-stabilized SARS-CoV-2 spike protein from the original Wuhan strain. The CDR3 numbers 14 residues from cysteine through phenylalanine. Just CDR3 DNA is preserved here, 42 bases in frame from base 1. A distance of 9 bases separates the germline ends of V and J, which lose 6 bases and 0 bases respectively. Reading the germline V gene gives CDR1 MNHEY and CDR2 SVGAGI.

The chain links TRBV6-5 with TRBJ1-3; there is no confident call for the D gene. This receptor was taken from a person aged 18-65 years who received the Ad26.COV2.S COVID-19 vaccine or a placebo. The sample here was peripheral blood, taken in a trial of Ad26.COV2.S vaccine versus placebo. The nucleotide sequence reads TGTGCCAGCAGGGAGACCTACTCTGGAAACACCATATATTTT. This codes for CASRETYSGNTIYF.